A single sample is the source of the 17 T cell receptor beta chains below, sequenced in a study of blood T cell repertoires in COVID-19. The protocol was immunoSEQ multiplex PCR, while the TCRdb copy is restricted to in-frame clones and leaves out a portion. The repertoire holds about 150,000 clones, 83% seen once, with about 1.9% in the top ten. Sequenced input: peripheral blood. These receptors were collected from a woman of 80 years or more with acute or convalescent COVID-19.

This clone was found once. This sequence joins TRBV7-2 and TRBJ2-2, with 11 bases identical to TRBD1. CDR1 and CDR2 from the germline V gene are SGHTA and FQGNSA. Trimming at V came to 10 bases and at J to 4 bases, leaving 11 bases not matched to a gene. This CDR3 region has 16 residues. CDR3 in amino acids: CATTKDRGLSTGELFF. For the CDR3, the DNA is TGTGCCACCACCAAGGACAGGGGGCTCTCCACCGGGGAGCTGTTTTTT.

With respect to this clone: Sequence at one end of the junction differs from germline and may be a read error. The chain employs TRBV15 and TRBJ2-1; TRBD2 matches at 10 bases. The CDR3 contains 11 residues. Germline-derived CDR1 and CDR2 are LNHNV and YYDKDF (reference sequence). This chain's CDR3 is CAISSGSSPIF. For the CDR3, the DNA is TGTGCCATCTCTAGCGGGAGTTCGCCCATCTTC.

The chain couples TRBV5-5 to TRBJ2-5, with 8 bases matching TRBD1. The CDR3 length is 15 residues. CDR1 is SGHKS and CDR2 is YYEKEE in the germline V gene (reference sequence). The junction had 5 bases not matched to a gene; V was cut back by 2 bases and J by 2 bases. CDR3 DNA sequence: TGTGCCAGCAGCTTACGGACAGGGCCTCAAGAGACCCAGTACTTC. This codes for CASSLRTGPQETQYF.

The chain employs TRBV7-2 and TRBJ2-3; TRBD2 agrees at 7 bases. This CDR3 is built from 17 residues. Germline lookup yields CDR1 SGHTA and CDR2 FQGNSA. Germline trimming cut 5 bases from V and 0 bases from J; bases unmatched to any gene: 11. The CDR3 bases are TGTGCCAGCAGCCTCCTGGGGGGGGGTCCTAGCACAGATACGCAGTATTTT. Protein sequence: CASSLLGGGPSTDTQYF.

The chain combines TRBV19 with TRBJ1-1; 7 bases fit TRBD1. CDR1 is LNHDA and CDR2 is SQIVND in the germline V gene (reference sequence). The CDR3 spans 15 residues. Germline trimming cut 5 bases from V and 3 bases from J; bases unmatched to any gene: 9. CDR3 sequence (DNA): TGTGCCAGTAGTTCTCAAAATACAGGGGACACTGAAGCTTTCTTT. Residues: CASSSQNTGDTEAFF.

The chain combines TRBV7-2 with TRBJ1-2, with 7 nucleotides matching TRBD1. CDR1 is SGHTA and CDR2 is FQGNSA in the germline V gene. Unmatched junction bases numbered 6, after V lost 1 base and J lost 4 bases. The CDR3 runs 15 residues. CDR3 nucleotide sequence: TGTGCCAGCAGCTTAGAAGGGACAGCCGGCTATGGCTACACCTTC. Its protein is CASSLEGTAGYGYTF.

The J gene is TRBJ2-7, the V gene TRBV25-1; possibly TRBD1 for D (6 bases). The CDR3 is 13 amino acids. In germline, CDR1 is MGHDK, CDR2 SYGVNS. Trimming pared 8 bases from V and 3 bases from J, leaving 14 bases between. The CDR3: CASAKQGVYEQYF. The CDR3 nucleotides read TGTGCCAGCGCCAAACAGGGCGTCTACGAGCAGTACTTC.

The chain employs TRBV4-3 and TRBJ1-2, with D maybe TRBD1 (6 bases). This CDR3 has 15 amino acids. V shed 0 bases and J shed 5 bases, with 13 bases lying between them. The V gene's germline CDR1 is LGHNA and CDR2 YSLEER. CDR3 residues: CASSQDWTEPYGYTF. The CDR3 nucleotides are TGCGCCAGCAGCCAAGATTGGACAGAACCTTATGGCTACACCTTC.

The chain links TRBV2 to TRBJ1-1, with 7 bases lining up with TRBD1. This CDR3 has 14 residues. J was trimmed by 1 base and V by 7 bases; bases with no gene match: 6. Germline values: CDR1 SNHLY, CDR2 FYNNEI. CDR3 sequence (DNA): TGTGCCAGCACGTTCCAGGGGGGGAACACTGAAGCTTTCTTT. It codes for CASTFQGGNTEAFF. Complete variable domain (other parts from reference TRBV2 and TRBJ1-1): EPEVTQTPSHQVTQMGQEVILRCVPISNHLYFYWYRQILGQKVEFLVSFYNNEISEKSEIFDDQFSVERPDGSNFTLKIRSTKLEDSAMYFCASTFQGGNTEAFFGQGTRLTVV.

This sequence joins TRBV7-9 and TRBJ2-1, with D possibly matching TRBD1 (6 bases). In germline, CDR1 is SEHNR, CDR2 FQNEAQ (reference sequence). CDR3 length: 15 residues. V shed 3 bases and J shed 4 bases, with 13 bases lying between them. This CDR3 reads CASSLQGSGYNEQFF. CDR3 in DNA: TGTGCCAGCAGCTTGCAGGGGTCTGGGTACAATGAGCAGTTCTTC.

The V call is TRBV29-1, the J call TRBJ1-1, with D unclear. CDR1 is SQVTM, CDR2 ANQGSEA, per germline. CDR3 size: 13 residues. V was clipped by 4 bases and J by 2 bases, with 11 bases between them. CDR3: CSVVPGTNTEAFF. The CDR3 bases are TGCAGCGTTGTGCCGGGAACTAACACTGAAGCTTTCTTT. Full variable domain (outside the CDR3, taken from reference TRBV29-1 and TRBJ1-1): SAVISQKPSRDICQRGTSLTIQCQVDSQVTMMFWYRQQPGQSLTLIATANQGSEATYESGFVIDKFPISRPNLTFSTLTVSNMSPEDSSIYLCSVVPGTNTEAFFGQGTRLTVV.

The CDR3 DNA sequence: TGTGCCAGCAGCCTCAGTCTTGGAGCGGGAGCGGAGACCCAGTACTTC. Protein product: CASSLSLGAGAETQYF. The rearrangement links TRBV3-1 (or the pseudogene TRBV3-2) to TRBJ2-5; 8 nucleotides line up with TRBD2. Germline loops: CDR1 LGHDT, CDR2 YNNKEL (reference sequence). This CDR3 is built from 16 residues. J lost 5 bases, V lost 4 bases, and 12 bases had no gene match.

The rearrangement joins TRBV18 to TRBJ1-2; the match to TRBD1 covers 9 bases. The CDR3 is 14 amino acids. Germline CDR1 and CDR2: KGHSH and LQKENI. Trimming cost V 4 bases and J 2 bases; bases outside gene matches: 2. This CDR3 reads CASSRGTGNYGYTF. The CDR3 nucleotides are TGTGCCAGCTCACGCGGGACAGGGAACTATGGCTACACCTTC.

This sequence joins TRBV7-2 and TRBJ2-7; 14 nucleotides line up with TRBD2. The CDR3 has 16 residues. J gave up 6 bases and V 4 bases, and 8 bases lay outside the gene matches. Germline CDR1 SGHTA, CDR2 FQGNSA. CDR3 coding DNA: TGTGCCAGCAGCTCCGGAGGGACTAGCGGGAGAAGCGAGCAGTACTTC. Protein: CASSSGGTSGRSEQYF.

J is TRBJ1-1 and V is TRBV20-1; D is possibly TRBD1 (5 bases). The CDR3 covers 11 residues. V gave up 3 bases and J gave up 7 bases, with 9 bases separating them. Germline V gene sequence: CDR1 DFQATT, CDR2 SNEGSKA (reference sequence). CDR3 residues: CSARTDLEAFF. For the CDR3, the DNA is TGCAGTGCTAGGACAGATCTTGAAGCTTTCTTT.

The V and J genes are TRBV4-3 and TRBJ1-2; possibly TRBD1 for D (5 bases). The CDR3 spans 16 residues. Germline V lookup: CDR1 LGHNA, CDR2 YSLEER. Trimming removed 3 bases at V and 8 bases at J, with 22 bases between. Here the CDR3 DNA reads TGCGCCAGCAGCCAGAGAGTCCTTGTCGACAGCAAAGGCTACACCTTC. Amino acid sequence: CASSQRVLVDSKGYTF.

The CDR3 here is CASSLLVQLAGGVDEQFF. The CDR3 DNA reads as TGTGCCAGCAGCTTACTGGTTCAGTTAGCGGGAGGGGTCGATGAGCAGTTCTTC. The chain carries TRBV7-6 and TRBJ2-1, with TRBD2 matching over 11 bases. This CDR3 comprises 18 residues. V trimming: 2 bases; J trimming: 8 bases; junction bases outside the gene matches: 14. Germline loops: CDR1 SGHVS, CDR2 FNYEAQ.